The 12 T cell receptor beta chains below come from one sample, sequenced in a study of PD-L1 blockade in urothelial cancer. Time point here: pretreatment peripheral blood. Profiling relied on immunoSEQ multiplex PCR, and the TCRdb table lists in-frame clones only, not all of them. The table shows roughly 120,000 clones, with about 88% occurring only once. Sequenced material: PBMCs, taken around atezolizumab (anti-PD-L1) treatment. The source of these receptors is a man in his fifties or sixties with urothelial cancer.

The rearrangement joins TRBV7-3 to TRBJ2-3; 8 nucleotides match TRBD1. Germline V lookup: CDR1 SGHTA, CDR2 FQGTGA. V was clipped by 5 bases and J by 4 bases; unmatched bases: 5. The CDR3 runs to 14 residues. The CDR3 DNA sequence: TGTGCCAGCAGCCCGGGGACAGGTTCAGATACGCAGTATTTT. Protein product: CASSPGTGSDTQYF.

This clone was counted once. The chain employs TRBV28 and TRBJ1-1; D not certain. Trimming took 5 bases from V and 1 from J, leaving 14 bases between them. The CDR3 has 15 residues. Germline CDR1 is MDHEN and CDR2 is SYDVKM. The CDR3 sequence: CASSPGTGSNTEAFF. The CDR3 coding sequence is TGTGCCAGCAGTCCAGGCACGGGATCGAACACTGAAGCTTTCTTT.

The chain uses TRBV11-2 and TRBJ2-3; D remains ambiguous. Trimming took off 0 bases at V and 1 base at J, with 14 bases between the two ends. Germline lookup yields CDR1 SGHAT and CDR2 FQNNGV. The CDR3 is 17 amino acids. CDR3 DNA: TGTGCCAGCAGCTTAGATCGTGGGCTGCCAGGCACAGATACGCAGTATTTT. Amino acid sequence: CASSLDRGLPGTDTQYF. Drawing the rest from reference TRBV11-2 and TRBJ2-3, the complete variable domain is EAGVAQSPRYKIIEKRQSVAFWCNPISGHATLYWYQQILGQGPKLLIQFQNNGVVDDSQLPKDRFSAERLKGVDSTLKIQPAKLEDSAVYLCASSLDRGLPGTDTQYFGPGTRLTVL.

The chain carries TRBV7-9 and TRBJ1-3, with a weak D call TRBD1 (6 bases). V was clipped by 5 bases and J by 0 bases, with 14 bases between them. The CDR3 extends over 16 amino acids. CDR1 SEHNR and CDR2 FQNEAQ come from the germline V gene (reference sequence). The CDR3 nucleotides are TGTGCCAGCAGCCCCGGGACATGGACCTCTGGAAACACCATATATTTT. It translates to CASSPGTWTSGNTIYF.

V and J are TRBV19 and TRBJ2-4, with D possibly TRBD1 on 6 matching bases. Germline-derived CDR1 and CDR2 are LNHDA and SQIVND (reference sequence). The CDR3 is 14 amino acids. Trimming pared 5 bases from V and 3 bases from J, leaving 11 bases between. CDR3 sequence: CASSSGGSKNIQYF. The CDR3 region has the DNA TGTGCCAGTAGTTCTGGGGGCAGCAAAAACATTCAGTACTTC.

This clone was observed a single time. V gene TRBV18 combines with J gene TRBJ1-1; 8 bases are shared with TRBD1. The J segment lost 6 bases and the V segment lost 0 bases, leaving 6 bases of the junction unmatched. CDR1 KGHSH and CDR2 LQKENI come from the germline V gene. The CDR3 consists of 15 residues. Written as DNA, the CDR3 is TGTGCCAGCTCACCACCTGACAGGGGTCTGTCTGAAGCTTTCTTT. Translating gives CASSPPDRGLSEAFF.

The rearrangement joins TRBV4-1 to TRBJ2-5; 7 nucleotides line up with TRBD2. CDR1 and CDR2 (germline): MGHRA, YSYEKL. CDR3 size: 14 residues. V was clipped by 4 bases and J by 4 bases; unmatched bases: 6. DNA for the CDR3: TGCGCCAGCAGCCCCCGGGACTATTTAGAGACCCAGTACTTC. Translation gives CASSPRDYLETQYF.

The chain recombines TRBV4-1 with TRBJ2-2; the match to TRBD2 covers 9 bases. Germline lookup yields CDR1 MGHRA and CDR2 YSYEKL. Trimming at V came to 6 bases and at J to 1 base, leaving 6 bases not matched to a gene. CDR3 length equals 16 residues. The CDR3 nucleotides are TGCGCCAGCAGAGTACGGACTAGCGAGAACACCGGGGAGCTGTTTTTT. Amino acids: CASRVRTSENTGELFF.

The chain employs TRBV9 and TRBJ1-1, with 8 bases that match TRBD1. CDR1 and CDR2 from the germline V gene are SGDLS and YYNGEE. The V and J ends lost 4 bases and 5 bases, in that order; junction bases with no gene match: 7. This CDR3 is built from 14 residues. The CDR3 loop reads CASSSNRGVTEAFF. DNA of the CDR3: TGTGCCAGCAGCTCAAACAGGGGGGTGACTGAAGCTTTCTTT. Full variable domain (remainder filled in from reference TRBV9 and TRBJ1-1): DSGVTQTPKHLITATGQRVTLRCSPRSGDLSVYWYQQSLDQGLQFLIQYYNGEERAKGNILERFSAQQFPDLHSELNLSSLELGDSALYFCASSSNRGVTEAFFGQGTRLTVV.

This clone was recorded only once. The genes are TRBV7-3 and TRBJ2-3, with TRBD2 matching 8 bases. Germline V gene lookup returns CDR1 SGHTA and CDR2 FQGTGA. This CDR3 spans 14 amino acids. The junction had 2 bases not matched to a gene; V was cut back by 5 bases and J by 1 base. The CDR3 here is CASSLGRGTDTQYF. In DNA, the CDR3 is TGTGCCAGCAGCCTCGGGAGGGGCACAGATACGCAGTATTTT.

This clone is medium-sized (0.01 to 0.1%) in the sample. Here the CDR3 DNA reads TGCGCCAGCAGCCGGTTAGGGGTTGATAATTCACCCCTCCACTTT. It yields the protein CASSRLGVDNSPLHF. The chain carries TRBV5-1 and TRBJ1-6; weak D call: TRBD1 (5 bases). V lost 4 bases and J 5 bases, leaving 13 bases between the germline ends. From germline, CDR1 is SGHRS and CDR2 YFSETQ. The CDR3 runs to 15 residues.

CDR3 nucleotides: TGTGCCAGCAGTTACTCGACTAGCGGGAGGCAGGGTGAGCAGTTCTTC. It specifies CASSYSTSGRQGEQFF. The chain joins TRBV6-6 to TRBJ2-1; 13 nucleotides line up with TRBD2. Germline CDR1 reads MNHNY; CDR2 reads SVGAGI (reference sequence). This CDR3 contains 16 residues. V trimming: 0 bases; J trimming: 9 bases; junction bases outside the gene matches: 5.